These 31 T cell receptor beta chains were sequenced from one sample in a study of T-cell reconstitution after alpha-beta-depleted transplantation in children. A TCRbeta library incorporating unique molecular identifiers was prepared. TCRdb independently ran MiXCR on the PCR reads; one entry per CDR3 protein. The repertoire holds roughly 590,000 distinct CDR3 sequences, with around 17% as singletons. The sample in question was PBMCs from the stem cell graft donor, obtained from the stem cell graft. The receptors come from a human donor who donated a stem cell graft to a child with acute myeloid leukemia.

CDR3 amino acids: CASSPEDGGNTIYF. In DNA, the CDR3 is TGCGCCAGCAGCCCCGAGGACGGTGGAAACACCATATATTTT. The J gene is TRBJ1-3, the V gene TRBV5-1; D is undetermined. V lost 4 bases to trimming and J lost 3 bases, with 11 bases between them. The CDR3 is 14 amino acids. Germline assignment: CDR1 SGHRS and CDR2 YFSETQ.

This clonotype has a handful of counts. The chain uses TRBV20-1 and TRBJ2-1, with 10 bases lining up with TRBD1. J lost 9 bases, V lost 6 bases, and 8 bases had no gene match. Germline assignment: CDR1 DFQATT and CDR2 SNEGSKA (reference sequence). The CDR3 has 13 amino acids. The CDR3: CSAVPGQGTEQFF. The CDR3 nucleotides read TGCAGTGCCGTACCGGGACAGGGGACTGAGCAGTTCTTC.

In this sample, this clonotype turned up many times. The V and J genes are TRBV20-1 and TRBJ1-2; the D is unclear. This CDR3 is built from 12 residues. Between the trimmed V and J ends, which lost 3 bases and 4 bases, there was a span of 9 bases. Germline V gives CDR1 DFQATT, CDR2 SNEGSKA (reference sequence). The DNA for the CDR3 is TGCAGTGCTAGGACGGCGTCCTATGGCTACACCTTC. Residues: CSARTASYGYTF.

The table lists this clonotype with many counts. The chain recombines TRBV6-6 with TRBJ2-7, with D perhaps TRBD2 (6 bases). V lost 6 bases and J 4 bases, leaving 13 bases between the germline ends. The CDR3 sequence is 13 residues long. Per germline, CDR1 MNHNY and CDR2 SVGAGI (reference sequence). CDR3 region: CASRGTVGYEQYV. As DNA, the CDR3 is TGTGCCAGCAGGGGGACTGTCGGATACGAGCAGTACGTC.

Many counts were recorded for this clonotype. The chain joins TRBV4-3 to TRBJ1-2, with 8 bases lining up with TRBD1. The V and J ends lost 0 bases and 3 bases, in that order; junction bases with no gene match: 9. In germline, CDR1 is LGHNA, CDR2 YSLEER. This CDR3 region has 17 residues. This CDR3 reads CASSQDTGGGAHYGYTF. CDR3 nucleotides: TGCGCCAGCAGCCAAGATACAGGGGGAGGGGCGCACTATGGCTACACCTTC.

This clonotype was detected many times. The chain combines TRBV6-4 with TRBJ2-3; TRBD2 aligns across 12 bases. With V trimmed by 3 bases and J by 4 bases, 2 bases remained unmatched. CDR3 size: 15 residues. CDR1 and CDR2 from the germline V gene are MRHNA and SNTAGT. In DNA, the CDR3 is TGTGCCAGCAGTGAAACTAGCGGGGGGTCAGATACGCAGTATTTT. As protein: CASSETSGGSDTQYF.

The J gene is TRBJ2-7, the V gene TRBV7-6; 8 nucleotides match TRBD1. With 5 bases clipped from V and 7 bases from J, the junction kept 13 bases outside the gene matches. The germline gives CDR1 SGHVS, CDR2 FNYEAQ. The CDR3 sequence is 15 residues long. The CDR3 region is CASSKETGNRGEQYV. CDR3 DNA sequence: TGTGCCAGCAGCAAAGAGACGGGGAACAGGGGGGAGCAGTACGTC.

In this sample, this clonotype turned up many times. The chain is built from TRBV29-1 and TRBJ2-1; 7 bases fit TRBD2. From germline, CDR1 is SQVTM and CDR2 ANQGSEA. V trimming: 7 bases; J trimming: 7 bases; junction bases outside the gene matches: 7. CDR3 length: 12 amino acids. The CDR3 DNA is TGCAGCGCATGGACTAGGAGGAATGAGCAGTTCTTC. Its translation is CSAWTRRNEQFF.

This clonotype was seen a handful of times. This chain uses TRBV15 with TRBJ2-5; D gene ambiguous. The CDR3 extends over 15 amino acids. Between the trimmed V and J ends, which lost 5 bases and 2 bases, there was a span of 15 bases. CDR1 LNHNV and CDR2 YYDKDF come from the germline V gene (reference sequence). The CDR3 loop reads CATSRQESPQETQYF. CDR3 DNA sequence: TGTGCCACCAGCCGGCAGGAGTCCCCACAAGAGACCCAGTACTTC.

In its sample, this clonotype was seen a few times. The CDR3, as DNA: TGCGCCAGCAGCCAAGGAGGGGGTGCTAATGAAAAACTGTTTTTT. Translating gives CASSQGGGANEKLFF. This chain uses TRBV4-3 with TRBJ1-4; D may be TRBD1 (6 bases). Looked up from germline, CDR1 is LGHNA and CDR2 is YSLEER. V lost 1 base and J lost 3, with 9 bases in between. The length of the CDR3 is 15 residues.

This clonotype was counted many times. The V gene is TRBV20-1, the J gene TRBJ1-5; 7 bases line up with TRBD1. The CDR3 spans 14 residues. V shed 4 bases, J shed 4 bases, and the junction held 7 bases outside the gene matches. Germline V gene lookup returns CDR1 DFQATT and CDR2 SNEGSKA (reference sequence). CDR3 protein: CSAMRQGHNQPQHF. The CDR3 DNA reads as TGCAGTGCTATGAGACAGGGACATAATCAGCCCCAGCATTTT.

This clonotype was seen a few times. This chain connects TRBV5-4 to TRBJ2-7; the D call may be TRBD1 or TRBD2 (5 bases each). Between the trimmed V and J ends, which lost 0 bases and 6 bases, there was a span of 16 bases. The CDR3 length is 15 residues. Germline CDR1 is SGHNT and CDR2 is YYREEE (reference sequence). CDR3 loop: CASSLVGGRGREQYF. In DNA form, the CDR3 reads TGTGCCAGCAGCTTGGTTGGGGGAAGGGGTCGCGAGCAGTACTTC.

This clonotype was observed at least ten times. This chain links TRBV5-1 with TRBJ2-7; TRBD2 agrees at 11 bases. The CDR3 runs 18 residues. V shed 4 bases, J shed 2 bases, and the junction held 14 bases outside the gene matches. CDR1 is SGHRS, CDR2 YFSETQ, per germline. For the CDR3, the DNA is TGCGCCAGCAGCCGCCAGGGGACTAGCGGATATTTCCCCTACGAGCAGTACTTC. As protein: CASSRQGTSGYFPYEQYF.

The table lists this clonotype with many counts. V is TRBV7-8 and J is TRBJ2-5; D gene uncertain. Trimming shortened V by 3 bases and J by 3 bases, and 11 bases separated the two germline ends. The CDR3 length is 14 residues. Germline CDR1 and CDR2: SGHVS and FQNEAQ. In DNA, the CDR3 is TGTGCCAGCAGCTTGTTCGTGCGGAAAGAGACCCAGTACTTC. This translates into CASSLFVRKETQYF.

This clonotype was recorded at least ten times. V usage is TRBV15 and J usage is TRBJ1-5; D is unclear. The germline V gene has CDR1 LNHNV and CDR2 YYDKDF (reference sequence). V lost 5 bases and J lost 5, with 10 bases in between. This CDR3 is built from 13 residues. CDR3 in amino acids: CATSLDRDQPQHF. The DNA for the CDR3 is TGTGCCACCAGCTTGGACCGGGATCAGCCCCAGCATTTT.

This clonotype was counted many times. This chain links TRBV20-1 with TRBJ2-2; 9 bases line up with TRBD2. Germline V gene lookup returns CDR1 DFQATT and CDR2 SNEGSKA (reference sequence). The CDR3 runs to 14 residues. V shed 4 bases and J 5 bases; nucleotides not matched to a gene: 5. Here the CDR3 reads CSATSGVGTGELFF. CDR3 nucleotides: TGCAGTGCTACTAGCGGGGTTGGTACCGGGGAGCTGTTTTTT.

The table lists this clonotype with a few counts. V usage is TRBV4-3 and J usage is TRBJ1-5, with D hard to call. CDR1 is LGHNA, CDR2 YSLEER, per germline. V was clipped by 4 bases and J by 3 bases, with 7 bases between them. This CDR3 region has 13 residues. CDR3 in DNA: TGCGCCAGCAGCCGACGCGCCAATCAGCCCCAGCATTTT. Protein: CASSRRANQPQHF.

At least ten counts were recorded for this clonotype. The rearrangement links TRBV29-1 to TRBJ1-2, with D unclear. The CDR3 totals 13 residues. Germline values: CDR1 SQVTM, CDR2 ANQGSEA. Trimming shortened V by 5 bases and J by 5 bases, and 15 bases separated the two germline ends. CDR3 nucleotide sequence: TGCAGCGTTCTAGACCCGACATCATATGGCTACACCTTC. Amino acids: CSVLDPTSYGYTF.

This sequence joins TRBV5-6 and TRBJ1-1; 11 nucleotides match TRBD1. CDR3 length equals 16 residues. Germline-derived CDR1 and CDR2 are SGHDT and YYEEEE. J was trimmed by 6 bases and V by 4 bases; bases with no gene match: 11. The CDR3 bases are TGTGCCAGCAGCCCTCCGTGGGACAGGGGGGATTCTGAAGCTTTCTTT. Protein product: CASSPPWDRGDSEAFF.

This clonotype was counted a few times. The chain links TRBV6-1 to TRBJ1-1; TRBD1 matches 7 bases. J gave up 2 bases and V 6 bases, and 9 bases lay outside the gene matches. The V gene's germline CDR1 is MNHNS and CDR2 SASEGT. This CDR3 has 15 amino acids. The CDR3 DNA reads as TGTGCCAGCAGGGAACAGGGGTTCGGAAACACTGAAGCTTTCTTT. This sequence encodes CASREQGFGNTEAFF.

This chain connects TRBV10-3 to TRBJ1-6; 8 bases align to TRBD1. V lost 6 bases to trimming and J lost 10 bases; unmatched junction nucleotides: 5. The CDR3 contains 13 residues. Germline CDR1 ENHRY, CDR2 SYGVKD. Here the CDR3 reads CAIRGTGASPLHF. CDR3 coding DNA: TGTGCCATCAGGGGGACAGGAGCGTCACCCCTCCACTTT.

In this sample, this clonotype turned up many times. The chain uses TRBV20-1 and TRBJ1-1; TRBD1 aligns across 7 bases. The junction had 13 bases not matched to a gene; V was cut back by 0 bases and J by 3 bases. The CDR3 length is 17 residues. The germline gives CDR1 DFQATT, CDR2 SNEGSKA (reference sequence). CDR3 bases: TGCAGTGCTAGAGATGCAGCTGGGGTCAGGGGGGACACTGAAGCTTTCTTT. Protein: CSARDAAGVRGDTEAFF.

The J gene is TRBJ2-7, the V gene TRBV5-6, with 9 nucleotides matching TRBD1. This CDR3 has 16 residues. Germline trimming cut 4 bases from V and 0 bases from J; bases unmatched to any gene: 8. Germline V CDR1 and CDR2: SGHDT, YYEEEE. CDR3 residues: CASSDTGGMGSYEQYV. The CDR3 DNA reads TGTGCCAGCAGCGATACAGGGGGCATGGGCTCCTACGAGCAGTACGTC.

The chain employs TRBV5-1 and TRBJ2-1; 8 nucleotides line up with TRBD1. This CDR3 contains 15 residues. Looked up from germline, CDR1 is SGHRS and CDR2 is YFSETQ. The trim removed 5 bases at V and 7 bases at J, leaving 11 bases unmatched. The CDR3 reads CASSLAGGLMNEQFF. The CDR3 nucleotides are TGCGCCAGCAGTCTTGCAGGGGGCCTCATGAATGAGCAGTTCTTC.

This clonotype was recorded a few times. This chain connects TRBV20-1 to TRBJ1-4; TRBD1 matches 7 bases. This CDR3 is built from 14 residues. Germline trimming cut 6 bases from V and 6 bases from J; bases unmatched to any gene: 10. Per germline, CDR1 DFQATT and CDR2 SNEGSKA (reference sequence). The CDR3 DNA sequence: TGCAGTGCAATGAAGGGGGCTAAGGATGAAAAACTGTTTTTT. Translated: CSAMKGAKDEKLFF.

This clonotype occurred many times. The rearrangement uses TRBV12-3 or TRBV12-4 and TRBJ2-1; 7 positions match TRBD1. The CDR3 is 14 residues long. The junction had 9 bases not matched to a gene; V was cut back by 7 bases and J by 6 bases. This chain's CDR3 is CASTRSTGPNEQFF. The DNA of the CDR3 is TGTGCCAGCACCCGATCGACAGGGCCCAATGAGCAGTTCTTC.

This clonotype was picked up many times. The rearrangement joins TRBV20-1 to TRBJ2-6, with D maybe TRBD1 (6 bases). Germline CDR1 reads DFQATT; CDR2 reads SNEGSKA (reference sequence). The length of the CDR3 is 14 residues. Trimming stripped 5 bases from V and 0 bases from J, with 8 bases between. Here the CDR3 reads CSAHRVSGANVLTF. CDR3 DNA sequence: TGCAGTGCTCACAGGGTCTCTGGGGCCAACGTCCTGACTTTC.

This clonotype occurred many times. The V and J genes are TRBV27 and TRBJ2-7; TRBD1 might be the D (5 bases). The V gene lost 6 bases and the J gene lost 1 base, with 13 bases spanning the gap. Germline assignment: CDR1 MNHEY and CDR2 SMNVEV (reference sequence). This CDR3 spans 14 amino acids. The CDR3 reads CASSPRQGSYEQYF. CDR3 nucleotides: TGTGCCAGCAGCCCCAGGCAGGGTTCCTACGAGCAGTACTTC.

This clonotype has a count of ten or more. The chain couples TRBV7-2 to TRBJ1-1; 7 bases align to TRBD1. Germline values: CDR1 SGHTA, CDR2 FQGNSA. This CDR3 spans 16 amino acids. With 5 bases clipped from V and 1 base from J, the junction kept 10 bases outside the gene matches. DNA for the CDR3: TGTGCCAGCAGCCCCCTGAGGGGGCCGAAGAACACTGAAGCTTTCTTT. Protein product: CASSPLRGPKNTEAFF.

The chain combines TRBV12-3 or TRBV12-4 with TRBJ1-5, with D possibly TRBD1 on 5 matching bases. CDR3 size: 15 residues. V was trimmed by 2 bases and J by 1 base, leaving 9 bases between them. CDR3 amino acids: CASSLKGASNQPQHF. In DNA form, the CDR3 reads TGTGCCAGCAGTTTAAAAGGGGCGAGCAATCAGCCCCAGCATTTT.

This sequence joins TRBV20-1 and TRBJ2-6; the D call may be TRBD1 or TRBD2 (5 bases each). The CDR3 runs 16 residues. The ends were cut back, 6 bases at V and 2 bases at J, with 17 bases in the middle. From germline, CDR1 is DFQATT and CDR2 SNEGSKA (reference sequence). CDR3: CSAEGRPRAGANVLTF. The DNA for the CDR3 is TGCAGTGCAGAGGGGCGTCCCCGGGCTGGGGCCAACGTCCTGACTTTC.